This T cell receptor beta chain derives from a study of radiotherapy plus CTLA-4 blockade in lung cancer. Regarding the study as a whole: TCR clones from tumors expanded in blood after radiotherapy plus ipilimumab. Response, reportedly, was best predicted by interferon-beta along with early blood T cell clone dynamics.

This clone was observed a handful of times. Its antigen is not identified. Assay: immunoSEQ multiplex PCR; the TCRdb copy retains only in-frame clones and omits some. Among about 30,000 clones listed, roughly 80% were seen once. This clonotype was obtained from a human donor with non-small cell lung cancer who had stable disease on radiotherapy plus ipilimumab. The source was peripheral blood, collected from a patient treated with radiotherapy plus ipilimumab.

This CDR3 reads CASSLNLNTEAFF. For the CDR3, the DNA is TGTGCCAGCAGCTTAAACTTGAACACTGAAGCTTTCTTT. V and J are TRBV13 and TRBJ1-1, with D unresolved. The CDR3 has 13 residues. Trimming removed 2 bases from V and 0 bases from J, with 4 bases in between. In germline, CDR1 is PRHDT, CDR2 FYEKMQ (reference sequence).